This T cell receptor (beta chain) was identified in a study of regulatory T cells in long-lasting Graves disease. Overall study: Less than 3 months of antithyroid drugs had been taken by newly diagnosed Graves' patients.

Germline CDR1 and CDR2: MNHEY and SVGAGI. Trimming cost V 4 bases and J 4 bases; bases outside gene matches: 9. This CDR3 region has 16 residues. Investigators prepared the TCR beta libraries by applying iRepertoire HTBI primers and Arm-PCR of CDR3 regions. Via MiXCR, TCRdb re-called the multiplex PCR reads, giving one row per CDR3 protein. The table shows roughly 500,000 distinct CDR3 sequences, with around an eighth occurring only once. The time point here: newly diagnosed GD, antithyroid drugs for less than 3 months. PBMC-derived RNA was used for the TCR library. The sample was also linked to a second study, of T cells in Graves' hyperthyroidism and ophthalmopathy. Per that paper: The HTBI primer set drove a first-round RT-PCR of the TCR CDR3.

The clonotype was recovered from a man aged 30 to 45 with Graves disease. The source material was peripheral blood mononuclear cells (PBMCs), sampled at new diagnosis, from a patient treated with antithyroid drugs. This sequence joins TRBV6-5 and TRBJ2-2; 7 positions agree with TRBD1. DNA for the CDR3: TGTGCCAGCAGTTCCGAGACAGGGAGTCCCACCGGGGAGCTGTTTTTT. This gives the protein CASSSETGSPTGELFF.